These 26 T cell receptor beta chains were all obtained from the same sample, sequenced in a study of T cell responses to AZD1222 COVID-19 vaccine. Assay: immunoSEQ multiplex PCR; the TCRdb copy retains only in-frame clones and omits some. Counted here are 150,000 to 200,000 clones, about 89% occurring once; the ten biggest clones make up 2.5% to 3%. This sample comprised peripheral blood, obtained on day 0 of MenACWY control vaccination. The receptors here all came from an adult in good health.

Only a few counts were recorded for this clone. The CDR3 is CASSQDVGVGVVSNQPQHF. CDR3 coding DNA: TGTGCCAGCAGCCAAGATGTGGGGGTTGGGGTCGTTAGCAATCAGCCCCAGCATTTT. The rearrangement joins TRBV3-1 (or the pseudogene TRBV3-2) to TRBJ1-5, with D tentatively TRBD1 (5 bases). Trimming cost V 0 bases and J 0 bases, with 18 bases left between them. There are 19 residues in the CDR3. Looked up from germline, CDR1 is LGHDT and CDR2 is YNNKEL (reference sequence).

V gene TRBV6-8 combines with J gene TRBJ1-5, with D hard to call. Trimming stripped 9 bases from V and 1 base from J, with 22 bases between. This CDR3 is built from 17 residues. Germline V gene data show CDR1 as MNHGY and CDR2 as SAAAGT. CDR3 nucleotide sequence: TGTGCCAGAACCGAAGTTACGTCGGGGAAAAGCAATCAGCCCCAGCATTTT. This translates into CARTEVTSGKSNQPQHF.

The chain couples TRBV6-7 to TRBJ2-4, with TRBD1 matching over 9 bases. TRBV6-7 falls under the ORF class, with uncertain function. The CDR3 sequence is 16 residues long. J gave up 0 bases and V 4 bases, and 4 bases lay outside the gene matches. In DNA, the CDR3 is TGTGCCAGCAGTTTACAGGGGGCAATAGCCAAAAACATTCAGTACTTC. It specifies CASSLQGAIAKNIQYF.

The chain carries TRBV10-3 and TRBJ1-5, with TRBD1 identical over 7 bases. V was pared by 10 bases and J by 4 bases, with 7 bases of the junction left unmatched. Germline V lookup: CDR1 ENHRY, CDR2 SYGVKD. The CDR3 contains 13 residues. The chain's CDR3 is CASRQGSNQPQHF. For the CDR3, the DNA is TGTGCCAGTAGACAGGGTTCGAATCAGCCCCAGCATTTT.

The chain uses TRBV6-6 and TRBJ1-3; D unclear. V lost 4 bases to trimming and J lost 0 bases, with 7 bases between them. The CDR3 is made up of 14 amino acids. CDR1 and CDR2 (germline): MNHNY, SVGAGI (reference sequence). In DNA, the CDR3 is TGTGCCAGCAGTTCCCCGAGCTCTGGAAACACCATATATTTT. The encoded protein is CASSSPSSGNTIYF.

The chain has TRBV23-1 and TRBJ2-3; weak D call: TRBD1 (5 bases). TRBV23-1 is given ORF status, its function remaining uncertain. This CDR3 is built from 15 residues. The ends were cut back, 10 bases at V and 1 base at J, with 18 bases in the middle. The CDR3 DNA reads TGCGCCAACACCCCATTGGGGCAGGGCACAGATACGCAGTATTTT. Encoded protein: CANTPLGQGTDTQYF.

J is TRBJ2-1 and V is TRBV11-2, with D perhaps given as TRBD1 or TRBD2 (5 bases each). Germline CDR1 SGHAT, CDR2 FQNNGV. CDR3 length: 17 amino acids. The V and J ends lost 5 bases and 4 bases respectively, with 21 bases between them. The CDR3 spells CASSLQAWGIGYNEQFF. DNA for the CDR3: TGTGCCAGCAGCCTACAGGCGTGGGGGATAGGGTACAATGAGCAGTTCTTC.

The chain uses TRBV5-1 and TRBJ2-7; D unclear. V gave up 2 bases and J gave up 7 bases, with 10 bases separating them. CDR3 length: 12 amino acids. Germline V gives CDR1 SGHRS, CDR2 YFSETQ. The CDR3 loop reads CASSFTGREQYF. CDR3 sequence (DNA): TGCGCCAGCAGCTTCACCGGGCGGGAGCAGTACTTC.

The CDR3 reads CSGQDSTEAFF. CDR3 nucleotides: TGCAGCGGACAGGACAGCACTGAAGCTTTCTTT. The chain joins TRBV29-1 to TRBJ1-1; possible D gene TRBD1, 6 bases. Between the trimmed V and J ends, which lost 7 bases and 4 bases, there was a span of 10 bases. The CDR3 extends over 11 amino acids. Germline V gives CDR1 SQVTM, CDR2 ANQGSEA.

CDR3 sequence (DNA): TGTGCCAGCAGTTTGGTTGGGAGGGGGGACACCGGGGAGCTGTTTTTT. It encodes CASSLVGRGDTGELFF. V and J are TRBV27 and TRBJ2-2; D possibly corresponds to TRBD2 (7 bases). V was clipped by 3 bases and J by 3 bases, with 14 bases between them. Germline V gene lookup returns CDR1 MNHEY and CDR2 SMNVEV (reference sequence). The CDR3 contains 16 residues.

This clone was seen a few times. V usage is TRBV7-2 and J usage is TRBJ2-7; 8 bases agree with TRBD1. The length of the CDR3 is 14 residues. After removal of 5 bases from V and 0 bases from J, the junction contained 3 bases not matched to a gene. Germline V gene data show CDR1 as SGHTA and CDR2 as FQGNSA. The CDR3 loop reads CASSDTGGSYEQYF. CDR3 bases: TGTGCCAGCAGCGACACAGGGGGCTCCTACGAGCAGTACTTC. Full variable domain (remainder filled in from reference TRBV7-2 and TRBJ2-7): GAGVSQSPSNKVTEKGKDVELRCDPISGHTALYWYRQSLGQGLEFLIYFQGNSAPDKSGLPSDRFSAERTGGSVSTLTIQRTQQEDSAVYLCASSDTGGSYEQYFGPGTRLTVT.

This clone was counted only a few times. The chain couples TRBV6-5 to TRBJ1-4; TRBD1 is a possible D gene (5 bases). Germline V CDR1 and CDR2: MNHEY, SVGAGI. The V and J ends lost 8 bases and 8 bases respectively, with 12 bases between them. The CDR3 spans 12 residues. In DNA form, the CDR3 reads TGTGCCAGCCGCAGGGTCGGCGAAAAACTGTTTTTT. As protein: CASRRVGEKLFF.

J is TRBJ1-1 and V is TRBV6-5; D is unresolved. Trimming removed 6 bases at V and 2 bases at J, with 4 bases between. Germline V gives CDR1 MNHEY, CDR2 SVGAGI. The CDR3 is made up of 11 amino acids. This CDR3 is CASSRNTEAFF. DNA for the CDR3: TGTGCCAGCAGCCGAAACACTGAAGCTTTCTTT.

This chain links TRBV27 with TRBJ1-1; D ambiguous. Germline loops: CDR1 MNHEY, CDR2 SMNVEV (reference sequence). The CDR3 loop spans 12 amino acids. The V gene lost 0 bases and the J gene lost 5 bases, with 4 bases spanning the gap. CDR3 residues: CASSLSRTEAFF. The CDR3 DNA reads TGTGCCAGCAGTTTATCCCGTACTGAAGCTTTCTTT.

The rearrangement joins TRBV6-5 to TRBJ2-7, with D perhaps matching TRBD1 (6 bases). V shed 6 bases and J shed 2 bases, with 11 bases lying between them. Germline values: CDR1 MNHEY, CDR2 SVGAGI. CDR3 size: 13 residues. The CDR3 DNA reads TGTGCCAGCAGCGGGACACAAACCTACGAGCAGTACTTC. The encoded protein is CASSGTQTYEQYF.

The chain is built from TRBV7-3 and TRBJ1-2; 10 bases align to TRBD1. V lost 5 bases and J lost 8; bases outside the gene matches: 14. In germline, CDR1 is SGHTA, CDR2 FQGTGA. The CDR3 contains 16 residues. The CDR3 spells CASSPTGQGWLRGYTF. The CDR3 bases are TGTGCCAGCAGCCCTACGGGACAGGGGTGGTTGAGGGGCTACACCTTC.

The CDR3 region has the DNA TGTGCCAGCAGCTTAGGCTCAGGGAACCCTTATAATTCACCCCTCCACTTT. Protein: CASSLGSGNPYNSPLHF. J is TRBJ1-6 and V is TRBV7-3; D is perhaps TRBD1 (5 bases). Trimming stripped 2 bases from V and 4 bases from J, with 15 bases between. The CDR3 contains 17 residues. Germline loops: CDR1 SGHTA, CDR2 FQGTGA.

The chain couples TRBV30 to TRBJ2-1; D may match TRBD1 or TRBD2 (5 bases each). CDR1 and CDR2 (germline): GTSNPN, SVGIG (reference sequence). Deletions cut 1 base from V and 0 bases from J, with 10 bases between. The CDR3 is 15 residues long. For the CDR3, the DNA is TGTGCCTGGAGTGGGGGGATAAGCTCCTACAATGAGCAGTTCTTC. Its translation is CAWSGGISSYNEQFF.

The rearrangement uses TRBV6-1 and TRBJ1-2; TRBD1 might be the D (5 bases). CDR3 length: 14 amino acids. Germline CDR1 MNHNS, CDR2 SASEGT. The V end lost 3 bases, the J end lost 8 bases, and 16 bases lay between the germline ends. CDR3 nucleotides: TGTGCCAGCAGTGACCCGCCGGCAGGGCGAGGCTACACCTTC. Translated: CASSDPPAGRGYTF.

This rearrangement joins TRBV11-2 to TRBJ2-7; no reliable D call. Between the trimmed V and J ends, which lost 1 base and 4 bases, there was a span of 17 bases. The length of the CDR3 is 16 residues. Looked up from germline, CDR1 is SGHAT and CDR2 is FQNNGV. The CDR3 DNA is TGTGCCAGCAGCTTAGGGAGTTACGCGCAAGTATACGAGCAGTACTTC. Protein: CASSLGSYAQVYEQYF.

This chain joins TRBV24-1 and TRBJ2-7; D may be TRBD1 (6 bases). Germline V gives CDR1 KGHDR, CDR2 SFDVKD. The CDR3 totals 13 residues. Trimming removed 11 bases from V and 0 bases from J, with 13 bases in between. The CDR3 protein is CAKRDTISYEQYF. CDR3 in DNA: TGTGCCAAGAGGGACACTATCTCCTACGAGCAGTACTTC.

V and J are TRBV6-6 and TRBJ2-7; TRBD1 matches 9 bases. Germline CDR1 is MNHNY and CDR2 is SVGAGI (reference sequence). CDR3 length equals 16 residues. With 0 bases clipped from V and 2 bases from J, the junction kept 5 bases outside the gene matches. The DNA of the CDR3 is TGTGCCAGCAGTTACTCCGTGGGACAGGGTGCCTACGAGCAGTACTTC. Its translation is CASSYSVGQGAYEQYF.

The V and J genes are TRBV11-1 and TRBJ2-2; TRBD1 matches 10 bases. This CDR3 contains 15 residues. In germline, CDR1 is SGHAT, CDR2 FQDESV (reference sequence). With 5 bases clipped from V and 7 bases from J, the junction kept 7 bases outside the gene matches. CDR3 sequence: CASSGGQGKGGELFF. In DNA form, the CDR3 reads TGTGCCAGCAGCGGGGGACAGGGGAAGGGCGGGGAGCTGTTTTTT.

This sequence joins TRBV7-9 and TRBJ2-6; 7 nucleotides line up with TRBD1. From germline, CDR1 is SEHNR and CDR2 FQNEAQ (reference sequence). The CDR3 consists of 19 residues. Trimming took 7 bases from V and 1 from J; bases not matched to a gene: 16. The CDR3 coding sequence is TGTGCCAGCACCCGACAGGGCCCGTCCTTGGTTTCTGGGGCCAACGTCCTGACTTTC. Amino acids: CASTRQGPSLVSGANVLTF. The entire variable domain, with the rest obtained from reference TRBV7-9 and TRBJ2-6, is as follows: DTGVSQNPRHKITKRGQNVTFRCDPISEHNRLYWYRQTLGQGPEFLTYFQNEAQLEKSRLLSDRFSAERPKGSFSTLEIQRTEQGDSAMYLCASTRQGPSLVSGANVLTFGAGSRLTVL.

V is TRBV19 and J is TRBJ2-3; weak D call: TRBD2 (6 bases). Trimming cost V 8 bases and J 6 bases, with 15 bases left between them. CDR1 is LNHDA and CDR2 is SQIVND in the germline V gene (reference sequence). The CDR3 has 13 amino acids. Here the CDR3 reads CASLGPGGDTQYF. CDR3 DNA sequence: TGTGCCAGTCTGGGCCCCGGAGGGGATACGCAGTATTTT.

This rearrangement joins TRBV23-1 to TRBJ2-1, with D tentatively TRBD2 (5 bases). TRBV23-1 qualifies as an ORF whose function is uncertain. The V end was cut by 5 bases, the J end by 0 bases, with 14 bases between. This CDR3 comprises 16 residues. CDR3 sequence reads: CASSFWTGNSYNEQFF. CDR3 nucleotides: TGCGCCAGCAGTTTTTGGACGGGGAACTCCTACAATGAGCAGTTCTTC.